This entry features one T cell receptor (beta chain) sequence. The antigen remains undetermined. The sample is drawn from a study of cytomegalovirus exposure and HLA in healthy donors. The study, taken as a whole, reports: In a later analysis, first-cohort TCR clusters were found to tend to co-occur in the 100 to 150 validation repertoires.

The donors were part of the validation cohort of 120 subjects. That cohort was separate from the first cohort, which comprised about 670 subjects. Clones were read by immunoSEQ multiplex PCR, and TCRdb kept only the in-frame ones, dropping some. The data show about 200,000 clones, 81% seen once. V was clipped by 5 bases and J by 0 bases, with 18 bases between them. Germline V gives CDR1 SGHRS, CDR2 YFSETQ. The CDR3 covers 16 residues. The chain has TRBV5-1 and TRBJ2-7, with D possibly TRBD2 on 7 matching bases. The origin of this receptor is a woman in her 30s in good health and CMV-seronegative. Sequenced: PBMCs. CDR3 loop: CASSSGGGGRSYEQYF. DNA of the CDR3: TGCGCCAGCAGTTCTGGCGGGGGCGGCCGCTCCTACGAGCAGTACTTC.